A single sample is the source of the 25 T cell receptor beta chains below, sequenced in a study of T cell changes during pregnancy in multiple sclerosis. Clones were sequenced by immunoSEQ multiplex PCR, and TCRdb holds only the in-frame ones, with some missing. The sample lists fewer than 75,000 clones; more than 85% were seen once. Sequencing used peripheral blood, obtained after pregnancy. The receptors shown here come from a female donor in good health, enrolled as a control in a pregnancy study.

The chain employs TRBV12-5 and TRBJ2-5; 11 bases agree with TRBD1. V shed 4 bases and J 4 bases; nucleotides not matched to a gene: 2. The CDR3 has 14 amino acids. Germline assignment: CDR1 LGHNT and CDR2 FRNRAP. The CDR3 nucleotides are TGTGCTAGTGGTTCCGGGACAGGGGGAGAGACCCAGTACTTC. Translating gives CASGSGTGGETQYF.

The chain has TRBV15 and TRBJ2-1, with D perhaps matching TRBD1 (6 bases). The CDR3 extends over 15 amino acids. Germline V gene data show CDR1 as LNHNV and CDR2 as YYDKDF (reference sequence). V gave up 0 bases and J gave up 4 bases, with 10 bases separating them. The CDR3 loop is CATSRDNRVYNEQFF. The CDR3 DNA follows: TGTGCCACCAGCAGAGATAACAGGGTATACAATGAGCAGTTCTTC.

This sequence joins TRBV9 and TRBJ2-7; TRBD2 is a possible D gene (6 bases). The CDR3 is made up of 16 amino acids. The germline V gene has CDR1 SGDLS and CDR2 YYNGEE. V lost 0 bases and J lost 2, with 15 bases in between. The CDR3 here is CASSVAQGGRTYEQYF. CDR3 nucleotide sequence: TGTGCCAGCAGCGTAGCTCAAGGAGGGAGGACCTACGAGCAGTACTTC.

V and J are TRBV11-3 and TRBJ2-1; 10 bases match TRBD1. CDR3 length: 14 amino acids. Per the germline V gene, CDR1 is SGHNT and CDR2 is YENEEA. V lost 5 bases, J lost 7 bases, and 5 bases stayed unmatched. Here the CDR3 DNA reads TGTGCCAGCAGCCCGAGACAGGGGGCGAATGAGCAGTTCTTC. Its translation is CASSPRQGANEQFF.

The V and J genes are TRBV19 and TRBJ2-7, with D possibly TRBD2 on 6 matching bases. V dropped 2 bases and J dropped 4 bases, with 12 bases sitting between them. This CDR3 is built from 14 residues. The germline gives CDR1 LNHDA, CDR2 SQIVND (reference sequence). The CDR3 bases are TGTGCCAGTAGTATATGGGGGAGGCCATACGAGCAGTACTTC. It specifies CASSIWGRPYEQYF.

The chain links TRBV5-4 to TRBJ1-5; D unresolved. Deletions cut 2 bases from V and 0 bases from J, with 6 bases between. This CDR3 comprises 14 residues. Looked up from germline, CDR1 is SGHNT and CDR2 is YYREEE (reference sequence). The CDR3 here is CASSFGDSNQPQHF. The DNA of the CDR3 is TGTGCCAGCAGCTTCGGGGATAGCAATCAGCCCCAGCATTTT.

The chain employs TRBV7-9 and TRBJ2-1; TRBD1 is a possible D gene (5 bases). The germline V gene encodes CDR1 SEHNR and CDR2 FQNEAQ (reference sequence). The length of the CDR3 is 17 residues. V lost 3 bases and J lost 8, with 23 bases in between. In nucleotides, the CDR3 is TGTGCCAGCAGCTTTCCTTGGACATTTCTGCGGCAGGATGAGCAGTTCTTC. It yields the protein CASSFPWTFLRQDEQFF.

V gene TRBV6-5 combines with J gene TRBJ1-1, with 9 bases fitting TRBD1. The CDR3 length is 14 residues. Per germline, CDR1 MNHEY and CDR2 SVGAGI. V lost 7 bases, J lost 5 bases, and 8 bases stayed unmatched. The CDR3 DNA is TGTGCCAGCACCCCACAGGGGGCTTGGACTGAAGCTTTCTTT. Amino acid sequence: CASTPQGAWTEAFF.

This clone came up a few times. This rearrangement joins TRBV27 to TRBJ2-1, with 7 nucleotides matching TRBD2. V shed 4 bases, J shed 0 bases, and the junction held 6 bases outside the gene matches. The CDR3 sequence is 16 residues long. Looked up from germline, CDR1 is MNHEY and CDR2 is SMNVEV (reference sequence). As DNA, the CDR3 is TGTGCCAGCAGTTCTTCTAGCGGTTTCTCCTACAATGAGCAGTTCTTC. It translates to CASSSSSGFSYNEQFF.

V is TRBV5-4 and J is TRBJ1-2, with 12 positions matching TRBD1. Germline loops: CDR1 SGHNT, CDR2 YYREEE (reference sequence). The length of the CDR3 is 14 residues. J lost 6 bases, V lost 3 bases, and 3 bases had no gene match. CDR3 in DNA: TGTGCCAGCAGCTGGGGACAGGGGGCAAATGGCTACACCTTC. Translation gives CASSWGQGANGYTF.

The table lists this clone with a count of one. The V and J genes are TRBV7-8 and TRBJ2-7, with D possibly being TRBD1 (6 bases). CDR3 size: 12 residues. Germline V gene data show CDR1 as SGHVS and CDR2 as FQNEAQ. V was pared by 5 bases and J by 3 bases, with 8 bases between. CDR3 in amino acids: CASSQGYYEQYF. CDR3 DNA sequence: TGTGCCAGCAGCCAGGGGTACTACGAGCAGTACTTC.

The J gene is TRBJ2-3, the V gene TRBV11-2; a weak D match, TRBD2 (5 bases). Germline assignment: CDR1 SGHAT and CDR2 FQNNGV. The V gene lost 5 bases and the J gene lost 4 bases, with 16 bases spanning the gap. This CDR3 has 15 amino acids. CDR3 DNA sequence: TGTGCCAGCAGCCGGACTTCTACGAGGGCAGATACGCAGTATTTT. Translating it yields CASSRTSTRADTQYF.

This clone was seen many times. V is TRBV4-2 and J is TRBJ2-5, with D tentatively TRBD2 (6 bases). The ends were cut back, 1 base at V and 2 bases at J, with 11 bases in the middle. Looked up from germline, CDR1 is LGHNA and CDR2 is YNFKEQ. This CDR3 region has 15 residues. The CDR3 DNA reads TGTGCCAGCAGCCAAGGGGGGGTAGATCAAGAGACCCAGTACTTC. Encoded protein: CASSQGGVDQETQYF.

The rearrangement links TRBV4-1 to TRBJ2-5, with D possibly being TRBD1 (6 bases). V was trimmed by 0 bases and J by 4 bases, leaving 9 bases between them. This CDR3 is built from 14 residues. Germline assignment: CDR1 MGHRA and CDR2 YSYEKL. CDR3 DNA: TGCGCCAGCAGCCAAGAGCAGGGGTTAGAGACCCAGTACTTC. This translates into CASSQEQGLETQYF.

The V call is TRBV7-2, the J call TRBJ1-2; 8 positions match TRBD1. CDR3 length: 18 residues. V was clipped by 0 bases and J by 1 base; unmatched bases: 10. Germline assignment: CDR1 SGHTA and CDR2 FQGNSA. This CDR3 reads CASSLAMLGTGYNYGYTF. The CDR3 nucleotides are TGTGCCAGCAGCTTAGCGATGTTAGGGACAGGATATAACTATGGCTACACCTTC.

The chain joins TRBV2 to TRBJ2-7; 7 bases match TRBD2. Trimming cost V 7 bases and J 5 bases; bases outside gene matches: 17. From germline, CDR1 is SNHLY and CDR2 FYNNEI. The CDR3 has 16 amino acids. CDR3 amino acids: CASTSGRGTLGDEQYF. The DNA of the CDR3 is TGTGCCAGCACGTCCGGGCGGGGGACTCTTGGGGACGAGCAGTACTTC.

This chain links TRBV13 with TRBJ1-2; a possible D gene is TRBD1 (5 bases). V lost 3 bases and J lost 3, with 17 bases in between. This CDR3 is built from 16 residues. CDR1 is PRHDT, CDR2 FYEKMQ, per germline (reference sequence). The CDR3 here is CASSFYLPGRDYGYTF. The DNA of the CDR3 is TGTGCCAGCAGCTTTTATCTACCCGGCAGGGACTATGGCTACACCTTC. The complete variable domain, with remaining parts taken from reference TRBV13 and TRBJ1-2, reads AAGVIQSPRHLIKEKRETATLKCYPIPRHDTVYWYQQGPGQDPQFLISFYEKMQSDKGSIPDRFSAQQFSDYHSELNMSSLELGDSALYFCASSFYLPGRDYGYTFGSGTRLTVV.

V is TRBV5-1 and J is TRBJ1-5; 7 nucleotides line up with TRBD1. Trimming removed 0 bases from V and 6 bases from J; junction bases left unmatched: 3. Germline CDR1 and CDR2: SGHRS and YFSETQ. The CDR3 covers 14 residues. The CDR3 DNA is TGCGCCAGCAGCTTGGGACAGGGTGGTCAGCCCCAGCATTTT. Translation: CASSLGQGGQPQHF.

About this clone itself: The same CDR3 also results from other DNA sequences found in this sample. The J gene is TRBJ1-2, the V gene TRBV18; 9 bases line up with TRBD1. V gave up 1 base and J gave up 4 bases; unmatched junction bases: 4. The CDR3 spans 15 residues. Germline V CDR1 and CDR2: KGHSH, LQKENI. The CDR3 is CASSPRTGDSYGYTF. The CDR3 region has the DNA TGTGCCAGCTCACCACGGACAGGGGACAGCTATGGCTACACCTTC. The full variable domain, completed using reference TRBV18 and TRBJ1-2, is NAGVMQNPRHLVRRRGQEARLRCSPMKGHSHVYWYRQLPEEGLKFMVYLQKENIIDESGMPKERFSAEFPKEGPSILRIQQVVRGDSAAYFCASSPRTGDSYGYTFGSGTRLTVV.

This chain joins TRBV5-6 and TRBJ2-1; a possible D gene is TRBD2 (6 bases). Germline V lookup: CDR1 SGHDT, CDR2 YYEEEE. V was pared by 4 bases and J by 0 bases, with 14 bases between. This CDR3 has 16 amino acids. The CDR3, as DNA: TGTGCCAGCAGCCCACTTGGGGGGAGCTCCTACAATGAGCAGTTCTTC. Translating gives CASSPLGGSSYNEQFF.

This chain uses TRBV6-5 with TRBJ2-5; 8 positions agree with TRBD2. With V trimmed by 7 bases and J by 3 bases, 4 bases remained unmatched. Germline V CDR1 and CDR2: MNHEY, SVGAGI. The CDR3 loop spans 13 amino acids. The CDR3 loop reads CASIKAGEETQYF. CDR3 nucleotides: TGTGCCAGCATTAAAGCGGGAGAAGAGACCCAGTACTTC.

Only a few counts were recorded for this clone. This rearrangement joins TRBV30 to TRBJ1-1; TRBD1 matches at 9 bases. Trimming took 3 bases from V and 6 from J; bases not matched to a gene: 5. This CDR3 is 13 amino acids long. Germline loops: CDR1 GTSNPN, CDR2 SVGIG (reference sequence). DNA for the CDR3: TGTGCCTGGAGAACAGGGGGCAAGGCTGAAGCTTTCTTT. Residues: CAWRTGGKAEAFF.

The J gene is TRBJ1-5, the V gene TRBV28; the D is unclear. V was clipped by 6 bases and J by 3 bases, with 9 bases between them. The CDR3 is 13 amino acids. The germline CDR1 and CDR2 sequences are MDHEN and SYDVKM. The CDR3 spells CASRLRYNQPQHF. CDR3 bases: TGTGCCAGCAGGTTGAGGTACAATCAGCCCCAGCATTTT.

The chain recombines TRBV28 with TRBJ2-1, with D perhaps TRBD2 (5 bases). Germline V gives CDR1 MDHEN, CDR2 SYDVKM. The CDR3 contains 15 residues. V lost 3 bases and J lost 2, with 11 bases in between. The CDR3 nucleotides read TGTGCCAGCAGTTTCCCCGCGGAGGCCTACAATGAGCAGTTCTTC. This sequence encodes CASSFPAEAYNEQFF. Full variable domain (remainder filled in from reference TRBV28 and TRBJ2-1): DVKVTQSSRYLVKRTGEKVFLECVQDMDHENMFWYRQDPGLGLRLIYFSYDVKMKEKGDIPEGYSVSREKKERFSLILESASTNQTSMYLCASSFPAEAYNEQFFGPGTRLTVL.

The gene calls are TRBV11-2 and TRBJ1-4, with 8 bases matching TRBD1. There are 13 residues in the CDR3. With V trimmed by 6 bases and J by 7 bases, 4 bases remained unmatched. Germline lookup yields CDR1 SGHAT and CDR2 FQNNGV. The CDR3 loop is CASRKQGGEKLFF. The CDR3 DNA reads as TGTGCCAGCAGGAAACAGGGGGGTGAAAAACTGTTTTTT.